Detailed here is one T cell receptor (beta chain). Its antigen remains unidentified. Sequenced by immunoSEQ multiplex PCR; TCRdb stores in-frame clones only, minus some. This table holds roughly 300,000 clones, 75% to 90% found once. This specimen belongs to a study of Ad26.COV2.S vaccination and SARS-CoV-2 variants. Study-level background: Once or twice, 56 days apart, Ad26.COV2.S was delivered intramuscularly. Study results and caveats: Analyses of TCR breadth and depth may have underestimated total T cell responses.

The germline V gene encodes CDR1 LGHDT and CDR2 YNNKEL (reference sequence). This CDR3 region has 14 residues. V gave up 3 bases and J gave up 3 bases, with 6 bases separating them. Treatment noted: over 15 received Ad26.COV2.S at low or high dose, single or two shots; roughly five received placebo; per-sample allocation not given. Samples came from day 63 after the first vaccine or placebo injection. The source of this sequence is a person between 18 and 59 years old who received the Ad26.COV2.S COVID-19 vaccine or a placebo. The V and J genes are TRBV3-1 (or the pseudogene TRBV3-2) and TRBJ1-6; D gene unclear. Specimen: peripheral blood, collected in a trial of Ad26.COV2.S vaccine versus placebo. CDR3 DNA sequence: TGTGCCAGCAGCCAGACCGACTATAATTCACCCCTCCACTTT. Amino acids: CASSQTDYNSPLHF.